This T cell receptor beta chain is drawn from a study of blood T cell repertoires in COVID-19. The wider study: Sources were T cells, B-cell-depleted T cells, or PBMCs; the material itself was cDNA or gDNA.

Profiling relied on immunoSEQ multiplex PCR, and the TCRdb table lists in-frame clones only, not all of them. The sample holds some 370,000 clones, about 89% seen once. The sample consisted of peripheral blood. This receptor was taken from a middle-aged man with acute or convalescent COVID-19.

CDR3 coding DNA: TGTGCCAGCAGTTCACGGCAGGGATCCTACGAGCAGTACTTC. The encoded protein is CASSSRQGSYEQYF. The rearrangement links TRBV28 to TRBJ2-7; D might be TRBD1 (5 bases). Trimming removed 4 bases from V and 1 base from J, with 11 bases in between. CDR3 size: 14 residues. Germline-derived CDR1 and CDR2 are MDHEN and SYDVKM. The variable domain in full, completed from reference TRBV28 and TRBJ2-7, reads DVKVTQSSRYLVKRTGEKVFLECVQDMDHENMFWYRQDPGLGLRLIYFSYDVKMKEKGDIPEGYSVSREKKERFSLILESASTNQTSMYLCASSSRQGSYEQYFGPGTRLTVT.